One and the same sample provided the 23 T cell receptor beta chains below, sequenced in a study of cytomegalovirus exposure and HLA in healthy donors. Sequenced by immunoSEQ multiplex PCR; TCRdb stores in-frame clones only, minus some. Of around 230,000 clones in the sample, approximately 84% were seen once. What was sequenced was PBMCs. These receptors originate from a woman in her twenties or thirties in good health and CMV-seropositive.

V is TRBV7-2 and J is TRBJ1-1; D unresolved. Germline-derived CDR1 and CDR2 are SGHTA and FQGNSA. This CDR3 region has 13 residues. V was shortened by 1 base and J by 5 bases, with 8 bases between the two germline ends. The CDR3 nucleotides are TGTGCCAGCAGCTTAGAGATTCGGACTGAAGCTTTCTTT. It yields the protein CASSLEIRTEAFF.

V gene TRBV5-1 combines with J gene TRBJ1-5; D is unclear. V lost 2 bases to trimming and J lost 5 bases, with 14 bases between them. This CDR3 has 15 residues. CDR1 is SGHRS, CDR2 YFSETQ, per germline. The chain's CDR3 is CASSLGLVGDQPQHF. Here the CDR3 DNA reads TGCGCCAGCAGCTTAGGACTGGTGGGTGATCAGCCCCAGCATTTT.

The rearrangement joins TRBV5-4 to TRBJ1-2; no clear D. Germline V CDR1 and CDR2: SGHNT, YYREEE (reference sequence). Between the trimmed V and J ends, which lost 4 bases and 6 bases, there was a span of 13 bases. The CDR3 covers 13 residues. The CDR3 region is CASSLIRTNGYTF. The CDR3, as DNA: TGTGCCAGCAGCCTCATCAGGACTAATGGCTACACCTTC.

The CDR3 loop is CASSRTGETEAFF. CDR3 nucleotide sequence: TGTGCCAGCAGCCGGACAGGAGAAACTGAAGCTTTCTTT. The V call is TRBV28, the J call TRBJ1-1; TRBD1 agrees at 7 bases. The V gene end was trimmed by 6 bases and the J gene end by 5 bases; junction bases not matched to a gene: 6. Germline-derived CDR1 and CDR2 are MDHEN and SYDVKM. The CDR3 totals 13 residues. The whole variable domain, remainder taken from reference TRBV28 and TRBJ1-1, is DVKVTQSSRYLVKRTGEKVFLECVQDMDHENMFWYRQDPGLGLRLIYFSYDVKMKEKGDIPEGYSVSREKKERFSLILESASTNQTSMYLCASSRTGETEAFFGQGTRLTVV.

V is TRBV27 and J is TRBJ2-5; tentative D call: TRBD2 (5 bases). The CDR3 is 16 residues long. Germline V lookup: CDR1 MNHEY, CDR2 SMNVEV (reference sequence). With 0 bases removed from V and 4 bases from J, the gap between germline ends came to 15 bases. The CDR3 spells CASSLSRSGSLETQYF. In DNA, the CDR3 is TGTGCCAGCAGTTTATCTCGGAGCGGCAGCCTAGAGACCCAGTACTTC.

V and J are TRBV27 and TRBJ1-1; 9 bases are shared with TRBD1. Trimming cost V 7 bases and J 1 base; bases outside gene matches: 4. CDR3 length: 14 amino acids. Germline CDR1 MNHEY, CDR2 SMNVEV (reference sequence). CDR3 bases: TGTGCCAGCATGACAGGGGGGGGGAACACTGAAGCTTTCTTT. Its translation: CASMTGGGNTEAFF.

This clone appeared a single time. The rearrangement joins TRBV27 to TRBJ1-1, with D tentatively TRBD1 (5 bases). CDR3 size: 14 residues. Germline V gene data show CDR1 as MNHEY and CDR2 as SMNVEV (reference sequence). V was trimmed by 0 bases and J by 8 bases, leaving 13 bases between them. The CDR3 nucleotides are TGTGCCAGCAGTTTATCGAGCTGGGGGGTGGAAGCTTTCTTT. Translation: CASSLSSWGVEAFF.

The J gene is TRBJ2-7, the V gene TRBV11-2; possibly TRBD1 for D (6 bases). This CDR3 has 16 residues. The germline V gene has CDR1 SGHAT and CDR2 FQNNGV. Trimming removed 0 bases from V and 2 bases from J, with 14 bases in between. This CDR3 reads CASSLDLSGDTYEQYF. For the CDR3, the DNA is TGTGCCAGCAGCTTAGATCTGTCAGGGGACACCTACGAGCAGTACTTC.

This chain links TRBV19 with TRBJ1-4; TRBD1 is a possible D gene (5 bases). V was trimmed by 6 bases and J by 3 bases, leaving 14 bases between them. CDR3 length: 15 amino acids. CDR1 is LNHDA, CDR2 SQIVND, per germline (reference sequence). The CDR3, as DNA: TGTGCCAGTAGAGCTCAGGGTGCCCCTAATGAAAAACTGTTTTTT. Translation: CASRAQGAPNEKLFF.

This sequence joins TRBV5-1 and TRBJ1-2, with D tentatively TRBD1 (5 bases). Trimming removed 6 bases at V and 2 bases at J, with 14 bases between. The CDR3 has 14 amino acids. Germline V gene data show CDR1 as SGHRS and CDR2 as YFSETQ. The CDR3 protein is CASNWGGDNYGYTF. The CDR3 DNA sequence: TGCGCCAGCAACTGGGGCGGAGACAACTATGGCTACACCTTC.

The genes are TRBV6-1 and TRBJ1-1; D perhaps matches TRBD1 (5 bases). V was clipped by 6 bases and J by 4 bases, with 15 bases between them. CDR1 and CDR2 (germline): MNHNS, SASEGT. The CDR3 totals 14 residues. CDR3 sequence reads: CASRLPGFGTEAFF. The CDR3, as DNA: TGTGCCAGCAGACTTCCAGGGTTCGGCACTGAAGCTTTCTTT.

The chain couples TRBV30 to TRBJ1-5, with D tentatively TRBD1 (5 bases). CDR1 and CDR2 (germline): GTSNPN, SVGIG (reference sequence). The ends were cut back, 5 bases at V and 3 bases at J, with 11 bases in the middle. This CDR3 has 13 residues. CDR3 sequence: CAWGKGFNQPQHF. The CDR3 DNA is TGTGCCTGGGGAAAGGGGTTCAATCAGCCCCAGCATTTT.

The rearrangement links TRBV5-5 to TRBJ2-2; D unclear. Per germline, CDR1 SGHKS and CDR2 YYEKEE (reference sequence). Trimming removed 3 bases from V and 0 bases from J, with 9 bases in between. This CDR3 comprises 15 residues. The CDR3 DNA is TGTGCCAGCAGCTCCACTTCGACGAACACCGGGGAGCTGTTTTTT. Its translation: CASSSTSTNTGELFF.

The V gene is TRBV5-1, the J gene TRBJ2-1, with D possibly matching TRBD2 (5 bases). V lost 0 bases and J lost 2, with 12 bases in between. The CDR3 has 16 residues. The germline V gene encodes CDR1 SGHRS and CDR2 YFSETQ. The CDR3 DNA sequence: TGCGCCAGCAGCTTGGTAGCCGGGAACACCTACAATGAGCAGTTCTTC. This gives the protein CASSLVAGNTYNEQFF. The variable domain in full, with the rest retrieved from reference TRBV5-1 and TRBJ2-1, is KAGVTQTPRYLIKTRGQQVTLSCSPISGHRSVSWYQQTPGQGLQFLFEYFSETQRNKGNFPGRFSGRQFSNSRSEMNVSTLELGDSALYLCASSLVAGNTYNEQFFGPGTRLTVL.

V usage is TRBV9 and J usage is TRBJ2-2; a weak D match, TRBD2 (5 bases). The ends were cut back, 0 bases at V and 1 base at J, with 10 bases in the middle. Germline CDR1 reads SGDLS; CDR2 reads YYNGEE. CDR3 length equals 16 residues. The CDR3 loop is CASSVAGSQNTGELFF. The DNA of the CDR3 is TGTGCCAGCAGCGTAGCGGGAAGCCAGAACACCGGGGAGCTGTTTTTT.

The genes are TRBV5-1 and TRBJ2-2; TRBD1 aligns across 10 bases. This CDR3 is built from 17 residues. Germline V lookup: CDR1 SGHRS, CDR2 YFSETQ. V was pared by 3 bases and J by 4 bases, with 9 bases of the junction left unmatched. DNA of the CDR3: TGCGCCAGCAGCTCCTCCGGGACAGGGGTAGGCACCGGGGAGCTGTTTTTT. Protein product: CASSSSGTGVGTGELFF. The entire variable domain, with the rest obtained from reference TRBV5-1 and TRBJ2-2, is as follows: KAGVTQTPRYLIKTRGQQVTLSCSPISGHRSVSWYQQTPGQGLQFLFEYFSETQRNKGNFPGRFSGRQFSNSRSEMNVSTLELGDSALYLCASSSSGTGVGTGELFFGEGSRLTVL.

The genes are TRBV5-1 and TRBJ2-3; 8 bases align to TRBD1. Germline trimming cut 6 bases from V and 6 bases from J; bases unmatched to any gene: 12. CDR1 and CDR2 (germline): SGHRS, YFSETQ. The CDR3 length is 15 residues. For the CDR3, the DNA is TGCGCCAGCATCAATCACCAGGGGGCAGGGGATACGCAGTATTTT. Residues: CASINHQGAGDTQYF.

This chain joins TRBV11-3 and TRBJ2-7; 11 bases align to TRBD2. This CDR3 is built from 15 residues. Germline lookup yields CDR1 SGHNT and CDR2 YENEEA. V shed 6 bases, J shed 2 bases, and the junction held 6 bases outside the gene matches. The DNA for the CDR3 is TGTGCCAGCAGATACGGGACTAGCGGTGCCTACGAGCAGTACTTC. Amino acid sequence: CASRYGTSGAYEQYF.

There are a few counts of this clone. This rearrangement joins TRBV19 to TRBJ2-7; the D gene is possibly TRBD1 (6 bases). The CDR3 has 13 amino acids. CDR1 and CDR2 (germline): LNHDA, SQIVND (reference sequence). V was shortened by 6 bases and J by 6 bases, with 15 bases between the two germline ends. The CDR3 bases are TGTGCCAGTAGCGCCGGGACACAGGGCGAGCAGTACTTC. As protein: CASSAGTQGEQYF.

This sequence joins TRBV7-6 and TRBJ1-1, with 8 bases aligning to TRBD1. CDR1 is SGHVS, CDR2 FNYEAQ, per germline. V trimming: 5 bases; J trimming: 1 base; junction bases outside the gene matches: 3. CDR3 length: 14 residues. This CDR3 is CASSLDRGNTEAFF. Here the CDR3 DNA reads TGTGCCAGCAGCCTCGACAGGGGGAACACTGAAGCTTTCTTT.

The genes are TRBV28 and TRBJ2-3; 7 nucleotides align to TRBD2. The V and J ends lost 5 bases and 5 bases, in that order; junction bases with no gene match: 13. The CDR3 has 16 amino acids. Germline CDR1 and CDR2: MDHEN and SYDVKM. CDR3 in DNA: TGTGCCAGCAGTGAAACGTCGGGAGGAGGGAAAGATACGCAGTATTTT. As protein: CASSETSGGGKDTQYF.

This clone was seen just once. The chain couples TRBV6-5 to TRBJ2-5; 10 bases are a match to TRBD2. This CDR3 is 14 amino acids long. Germline trimming cut 6 bases from V and 5 bases from J; bases unmatched to any gene: 6. Germline CDR1 reads MNHEY; CDR2 reads SVGAGI. CDR3 sequence: CASRVAGGGETQYF. The CDR3 nucleotides read TGTGCCAGCAGGGTAGCGGGGGGAGGGGAGACCCAGTACTTC.

The CDR3 loop is CASTQQSGITYNEQFF. The CDR3 DNA reads TGTGCCAGCACTCAACAAAGCGGAATCACCTACAATGAGCAGTTCTTC. The genes are TRBV6-6 and TRBJ2-1; maybe TRBD2 (5 bases). CDR1 and CDR2 (germline): MNHNY, SVGAGI (reference sequence). CDR3 size: 16 residues. The V gene lost 7 bases and the J gene lost 2 bases, with 18 bases spanning the gap.